The clone carrying this TCR beta chain has a single count. The data derive from a study of blood T cell repertoires in COVID-19. TCRdb keeps only in-frame clones here, not all; method: immunoSEQ multiplex PCR. The sample shows some 400,000 clones, around 87% of them seen only once. The sample was peripheral blood. The origin of this receptor is a human donor in a cohort sampled during active COVID-19.

The CDR3 loop is CASSPETGTEAFF. The CDR3, as DNA: TGTGCCAGCAGCCCAGAAACGGGCACTGAAGCTTTCTTT. The chain employs TRBV3-1 (or the pseudogene TRBV3-2) and TRBJ1-1; no clear D gene. Trimming left V 4 bases short and J 4 bases short, with 10 bases between. The CDR3 runs to 13 residues. Germline CDR1 LGHDT, CDR2 YNNKEL (reference sequence).